The 27 T cell receptor beta chains in this list originate from one sample, sequenced in a study of technical replicates of blood from a handful of donors. Sequencing was performed with immunoSEQ multiplex PCR; in TCRdb, only in-frame clones are kept and a portion is missing. The profile covers 75,000 to 100,000 clones, with 95% appearing a single time and roughly 0.28% taken by the ten largest. The sequenced material came from T cells isolated from PBMCs. The source is a human donor in good health.

The rearrangement uses TRBV19 and TRBJ2-7, with D hard to call. Trimming shortened V by 5 bases and J by 4 bases, and 15 bases separated the two germline ends. The CDR3 is made up of 14 amino acids. The germline gives CDR1 LNHDA, CDR2 SQIVND (reference sequence). The CDR3 DNA reads TGTGCCAGTAGTCTGGCCACCTCACCTTACGAGCAGTACTTC. It is translated as CASSLATSPYEQYF. The complete variable domain, with remaining parts taken from reference TRBV19 and TRBJ2-7, reads DGGITQSPKYLFRKEGQNVTLSCEQNLNHDAMYWYRQDPGQGLRLIYYSQIVNDFQKGDIAEGYSVSREKKESFPLTVTSAQKNPTAFYLCASSLATSPYEQYFGPGTRLTVT.

The V and J genes are TRBV6-5 and TRBJ2-5, with a tentative D call TRBD2 (6 bases). V was shortened by 0 bases and J by 5 bases, with 13 bases between the two germline ends. This CDR3 contains 15 residues. Germline CDR1 reads MNHEY; CDR2 reads SVGAGI. CDR3: CASSYSNGEVETQYF. CDR3 DNA sequence: TGTGCCAGCAGTTACTCGAACGGGGAGGTTGAGACCCAGTACTTC.

The sample holds one count of this clone. The chain joins TRBV6-1 to TRBJ2-1, with 9 bases that match TRBD2. Germline trimming cut 1 base from V and 2 bases from J; bases unmatched to any gene: 3. Germline CDR1 and CDR2: MNHNS and SASEGT. CDR3 length: 16 residues. CDR3 nucleotides: TGTGCCAGCAGTGAAGGGCTAGCGGGAACCTACAATGAGCAGTTCTTC. Its translation is CASSEGLAGTYNEQFF.

This clone showed up just once. The chain employs TRBV15 and TRBJ2-2, with a possible D match to TRBD1 (5 bases). Germline V gene sequence: CDR1 LNHNV, CDR2 YYDKDF (reference sequence). CDR3 size: 14 residues. The V end lost 8 bases, the J end lost 2 bases, and 12 bases lay between the germline ends. The DNA of the CDR3 is TGTGCCACCCACGACAGTTCCAACACCGGGGAGCTGTTTTTT. It translates to CATHDSSNTGELFF.

The chain couples TRBV2 to TRBJ2-7; 7 positions agree with TRBD1. With V trimmed by 3 bases and J by 5 bases, 1 base remained unmatched. Germline V CDR1 and CDR2: SNHLY, FYNNEI. The CDR3 sequence is 12 residues long. The CDR3 region is CASSEGTDEQYF. In nucleotides, the CDR3 is TGTGCCAGCAGTGAGGGGACAGACGAGCAGTACTTC.

The chain joins TRBV5-1 to TRBJ2-7; unclear D gene. Germline V gene sequence: CDR1 SGHRS, CDR2 YFSETQ. The CDR3 totals 14 residues. V dropped 0 bases and J dropped 0 bases, with 7 bases sitting between them. The chain's CDR3 is CASSLDSSSYEQYF. DNA for the CDR3: TGCGCCAGCAGCTTGGATAGCTCCTCCTACGAGCAGTACTTC.

This rearrangement joins TRBV4-1 to TRBJ2-7; 16 bases are shared with TRBD2. This CDR3 has 18 amino acids. CDR1 and CDR2 (germline): MGHRA, YSYEKL. V lost 3 bases and J lost 0; bases outside the gene matches: 5. The CDR3 coding sequence is TGCGCCAGCAGCCAGAAGGGACTAGCGGGAGGGGGCTCCTACGAGCAGTACTTC. Amino acid sequence: CASSQKGLAGGGSYEQYF.

The chain links TRBV7-9 to TRBJ2-1; 8 bases align to TRBD2. This CDR3 comprises 16 residues. Losses at the gene ends were 5 bases for V and 6 bases for J; bases not matched to a gene: 12. The germline V gene has CDR1 SEHNR and CDR2 FQNEAQ (reference sequence). The CDR3 sequence: CASSSSSAGGRNEQFF. For the CDR3, the DNA is TGTGCCAGCAGCAGCTCTAGTGCGGGAGGACGCAATGAGCAGTTCTTC.

The V call is TRBV4-1, the J call TRBJ2-3, with 10 bases aligning to TRBD1. Germline loops: CDR1 MGHRA, CDR2 YSYEKL. With 3 bases clipped from V and 2 bases from J, the junction kept 8 bases outside the gene matches. The CDR3 covers 17 residues. The CDR3 region has the DNA TGCGCCAGCAGCCAGGCCTCGACAGGGGGCATCACAGATACGCAGTATTTT. It yields the protein CASSQASTGGITDTQYF.

V usage is TRBV5-8 and J usage is TRBJ1-2; maybe TRBD1 (5 bases). The V and J ends lost 0 bases and 8 bases respectively, with 14 bases between them. The CDR3 is 14 residues long. Germline V lookup: CDR1 SGHTS, CDR2 YDEGEE. The DNA of the CDR3 is TGTGCCAGCAGCTTGGATGGCAGGGAATACGGCTACACCTTC. Residues: CASSLDGREYGYTF.

The gene calls are TRBV7-9 and TRBJ2-3; the match to TRBD2 covers 10 bases. The V gene end was trimmed by 5 bases and the J gene end by 2 bases; junction bases not matched to a gene: 4. Germline assignment: CDR1 SEHNR and CDR2 FQNEAQ (reference sequence). CDR3 length equals 15 residues. The CDR3 is CASSRTSGDTDTQYF. DNA of the CDR3: TGTGCCAGCAGCAGAACTAGCGGGGACACAGATACGCAGTATTTT. The full variable domain, with the rest looked up from reference TRBV7-9 and TRBJ2-3, is DTGVSQNPRHKITKRGQNVTFRCDPISEHNRLYWYRQTLGQGPEFLTYFQNEAQLEKSRLLSDRFSAERPKGSFSTLEIQRTEQGDSAMYLCASSRTSGDTDTQYFGPGTRLTVL.

This sequence joins TRBV19 and TRBJ2-2; perhaps TRBD1 as D (6 bases). The CDR3 is made up of 14 amino acids. Germline lookup yields CDR1 LNHDA and CDR2 SQIVND (reference sequence). Trimming removed 5 bases at V and 7 bases at J, with 14 bases between. The CDR3 DNA reads TGTGCCAGTAGTGGGCAGGGGTTAATCGGGGAGCTGTTTTTT. This gives the protein CASSGQGLIGELFF.

The chain employs TRBV10-3 and TRBJ2-7, with 7 bases identical to TRBD2. Germline CDR1 reads ENHRY; CDR2 reads SYGVKD. The CDR3 contains 15 residues. With V trimmed by 3 bases and J by 3 bases, 8 bases remained unmatched. CDR3 DNA: TGTGCCATCAGTGATGACTCCCGGGACTACTACGAGCAGTACTTC. Residues: CAISDDSRDYYEQYF.

The J gene is TRBJ2-2, the V gene TRBV5-1, with D perhaps matching TRBD1 (6 bases). CDR3 length: 16 amino acids. CDR1 is SGHRS, CDR2 YFSETQ, per germline. V lost 4 bases, J lost 10 bases, and 23 bases lay in between. As DNA, the CDR3 is TGCGCCAGCAGCCCCTTCAACAGGGTGGGTGGTGAGGAGCTGTTTTTT. Protein: CASSPFNRVGGEELFF.

This clone was seen just once. The DNA is left out, because the CDR3 cannot be placed on it with certainty; the CDR3 is given as TCRdb lists it. The chain carries TRBV6-6 and TRBJ2-3; TRBD2 was called by the table and not checked on the DNA. Germline CDR1 MNHNY, CDR2 SVGAGI (reference sequence). The CDR3 spans 15 amino acids, including both terminal residues. The chain's CDR3 is CASSSSGPFTDTQYF.

V is TRBV2 and J is TRBJ2-7, with TRBD1 matching 7 bases. The ends lost 6 bases at V and 2 bases at J; junction bases unmatched: 1. The germline V gene has CDR1 SNHLY and CDR2 FYNNEI. The length of the CDR3 is 12 residues. For the CDR3, the DNA is TGTGCCAGCAGAGGGACAGCCTACGAGCAGTACTTC. This codes for CASRGTAYEQYF.

With regard to this clone: Compared with germline, one end of the junction differs, possibly owing to a read error. The chain combines TRBV19 with TRBJ2-3; 12 nucleotides match TRBD2. This CDR3 has 12 residues. Germline assignment: CDR1 LNHDA and CDR2 SQIVND (reference sequence). Written as DNA, the CDR3 is TGTGCCAGTAGTACAGGACTAGCGGGACTGCATTTT. Its translation is CASSTGLAGLHF.

The CDR3 region is CATSSYRGLDYGYTF. The CDR3 coding sequence is TGTGCCACCAGCAGTTACAGGGGACTCGACTATGGCTACACCTTC. The V call is TRBV15, the J call TRBJ1-2, with 7 bases that match TRBD1. Germline V gives CDR1 LNHNV, CDR2 YYDKDF (reference sequence). J gave up 3 bases and V 3 bases, and 7 bases lay outside the gene matches. The CDR3 contains 15 residues.

The gene calls are TRBV7-9 and TRBJ2-7, with a tentative D call TRBD2 (6 bases). The CDR3 extends over 16 amino acids. Trimming stripped 2 bases from V and 0 bases from J, with 14 bases between. Germline V lookup: CDR1 SEHNR, CDR2 FQNEAQ (reference sequence). The DNA for the CDR3 is TGTGCCAGCAGCTTAACTAGCACATTGAGCTCCTACGAGCAGTACTTC. Encoded protein: CASSLTSTLSSYEQYF. The full variable domain, its missing parts supplied by reference TRBV7-9 and TRBJ2-7, is DTGVSQNPRHKITKRGQNVTFRCDPISEHNRLYWYRQTLGQGPEFLTYFQNEAQLEKSRLLSDRFSAERPKGSFSTLEIQRTEQGDSAMYLCASSLTSTLSSYEQYFGPGTRLTVT.

The chain joins TRBV9 to TRBJ2-7, with 12 bases lining up with TRBD2. Germline CDR1 SGDLS, CDR2 YYNGEE. The CDR3 is 15 residues long. Unmatched junction bases numbered 7, after V lost 3 bases and J lost 6 bases. The CDR3 loop reads CASSATSGGSSEQYF. The CDR3 DNA reads TGTGCCAGCAGCGCGACTAGCGGGGGTTCATCCGAGCAGTACTTC.

This chain uses TRBV11-2 with TRBJ2-1; D is ambiguous. The CDR3 consists of 14 residues. The V gene's germline CDR1 is SGHAT and CDR2 FQNNGV. With 1 base removed from V and 8 bases from J, the gap between germline ends came to 12 bases. DNA for the CDR3: TGTGCCAGCAGCTTAGCCCCACGTACAGATGAGCAGTTCTTC. It is translated as CASSLAPRTDEQFF.

The chain recombines TRBV5-6 with TRBJ1-2; possible D gene TRBD1, 5 bases. The CDR3 has 13 residues. V lost 8 bases, J lost 3 bases, and 14 bases lay in between. The germline V gene has CDR1 SGHDT and CDR2 YYEEEE. The CDR3 reads CASRGVRDYGYTF. CDR3 coding DNA: TGTGCCAGTAGGGGCGTCCGGGACTATGGCTACACCTTC.

This chain uses TRBV10-3 with TRBJ2-6; maybe TRBD1 (5 bases). The CDR3 is made up of 16 amino acids. Trimming cost V 4 bases and J 1 base, with 11 bases left between them. Germline V gene data show CDR1 as ENHRY and CDR2 as SYGVKD. The CDR3 spells CAISGGVASGANVLTF. CDR3 bases: TGTGCCATCAGTGGGGGCGTGGCGTCTGGGGCCAACGTCCTGACTTTC.

DNA for the CDR3: TGTGCCAGCAGAGACCGTGACGGGGAGTATGGCTACACCTTC. Its translation: CASRDRDGEYGYTF. J is TRBJ1-2 and V is TRBV27; D is ambiguous. V lost 6 bases and J lost 5, with 16 bases in between. Germline V gene sequence: CDR1 MNHEY, CDR2 SMNVEV (reference sequence). The CDR3 is 14 amino acids.

The rearrangement joins TRBV6-1 to TRBJ1-2; D not resolved. The CDR3 extends over 13 amino acids. The germline V gene encodes CDR1 MNHNS and CDR2 SASEGT. Trimming took off 0 bases at V and 4 bases at J, with 6 bases between the two ends. CDR3 nucleotide sequence: TGTGCCAGCAGTGAAGCTCCAGGCTATGGCTACACCTTC. Amino acids: CASSEAPGYGYTF.

The gene calls are TRBV19 and TRBJ2-6; D is perhaps TRBD1 (6 bases). Trimming took 1 base from V and 3 from J, leaving 13 bases between them. The germline V gene has CDR1 LNHDA and CDR2 SQIVND (reference sequence). CDR3 size: 17 residues. CDR3 nucleotides: TGTGCCAGTAGTATAGTTTCAGGGGATGATGGGGCCAACGTCCTGACTTTC. Protein: CASSIVSGDDGANVLTF.

This clone was picked up one time. The V call is TRBV29-1, the J call TRBJ2-4, with TRBD2 as a possible D gene (6 bases). Looked up from germline, CDR1 is SQVTM and CDR2 is ANQGSEA. The V gene lost 0 bases and the J gene lost 5 bases, with 11 bases spanning the gap. This CDR3 is 14 amino acids long. CDR3 region: CSVEEGGAQNIQYF. CDR3 sequence (DNA): TGCAGCGTTGAAGAGGGGGGAGCGCAAAACATTCAGTACTTC.